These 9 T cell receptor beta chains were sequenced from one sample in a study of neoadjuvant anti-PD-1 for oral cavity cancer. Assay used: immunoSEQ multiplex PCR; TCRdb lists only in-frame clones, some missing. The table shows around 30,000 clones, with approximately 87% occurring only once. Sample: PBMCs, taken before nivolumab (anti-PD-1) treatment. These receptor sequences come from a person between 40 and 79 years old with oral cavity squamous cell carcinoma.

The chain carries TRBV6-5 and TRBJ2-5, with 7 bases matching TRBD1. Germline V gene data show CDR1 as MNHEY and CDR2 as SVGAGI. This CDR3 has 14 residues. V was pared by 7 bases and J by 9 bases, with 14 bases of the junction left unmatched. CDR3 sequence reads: CASTPGQAARSQYF. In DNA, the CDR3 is TGTGCCAGCACCCCTGGACAGGCGGCCCGGTCCCAGTACTTC.

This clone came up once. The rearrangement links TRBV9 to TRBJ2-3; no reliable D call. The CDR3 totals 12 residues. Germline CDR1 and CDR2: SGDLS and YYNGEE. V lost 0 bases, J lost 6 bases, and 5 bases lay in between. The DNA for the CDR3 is TGTGCCAGCAGCGTAGTAGGGGATACGCAGTATTTT. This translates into CASSVVGDTQYF.

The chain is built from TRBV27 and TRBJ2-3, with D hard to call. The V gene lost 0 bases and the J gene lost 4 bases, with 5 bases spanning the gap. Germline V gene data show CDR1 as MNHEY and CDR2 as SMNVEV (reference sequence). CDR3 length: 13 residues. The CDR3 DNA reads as TGTGCCAGCAGTTTATCTCTCGCAGATACGCAGTATTTT. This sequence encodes CASSLSLADTQYF.

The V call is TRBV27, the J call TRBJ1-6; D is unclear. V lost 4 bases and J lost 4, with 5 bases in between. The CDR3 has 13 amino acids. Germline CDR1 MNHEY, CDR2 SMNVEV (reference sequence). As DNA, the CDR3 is TGTGCCAGCAGTTGGGTATATAATTCACCCCTCCACTTT. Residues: CASSWVYNSPLHF.

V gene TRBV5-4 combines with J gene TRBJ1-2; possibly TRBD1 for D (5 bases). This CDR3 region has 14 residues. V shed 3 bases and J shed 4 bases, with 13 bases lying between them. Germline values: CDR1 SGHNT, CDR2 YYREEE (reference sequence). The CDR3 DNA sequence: TGTGCCAGCAGCTCCGGGGGAGCGATCTATGGCTACACCTTC. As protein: CASSSGGAIYGYTF.

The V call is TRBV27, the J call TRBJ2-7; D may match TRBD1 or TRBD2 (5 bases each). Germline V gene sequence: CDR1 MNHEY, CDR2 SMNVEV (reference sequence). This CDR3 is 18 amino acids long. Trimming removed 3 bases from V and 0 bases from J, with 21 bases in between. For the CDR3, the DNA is TGTGCCAGCAGTTTTGGGTTTCCGGGACGCCATAGCTCCTACGAGCAGTACTTC. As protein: CASSFGFPGRHSSYEQYF.

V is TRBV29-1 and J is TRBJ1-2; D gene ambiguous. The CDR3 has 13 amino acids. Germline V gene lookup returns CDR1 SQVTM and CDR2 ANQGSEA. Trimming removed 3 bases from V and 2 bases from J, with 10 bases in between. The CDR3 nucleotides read TGCAGCGTTGAGCCGGGAGCGAACTATGGCTACACCTTC. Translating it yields CSVEPGANYGYTF.

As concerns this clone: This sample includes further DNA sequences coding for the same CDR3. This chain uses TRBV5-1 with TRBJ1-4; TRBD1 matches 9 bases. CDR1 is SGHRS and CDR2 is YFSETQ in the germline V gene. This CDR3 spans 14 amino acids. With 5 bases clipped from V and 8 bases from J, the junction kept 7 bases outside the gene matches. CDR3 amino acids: CASRPGTGQEKLFF. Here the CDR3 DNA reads TGCGCCAGCAGACCCGGGACAGGGCAGGAAAAACTGTTTTTT.

The CDR3 loop is CASSSPGKAGEETQYF. The CDR3 DNA reads as TGTGCCAGCAGCTCCCCGGGGAAAGCGGGGGAAGAGACCCAGTACTTC. V gene TRBV7-3 combines with J gene TRBJ2-5; 8 nucleotides match TRBD2. V lost 4 bases to trimming and J lost 3 bases; unmatched junction nucleotides: 10. CDR1 is SGHTA, CDR2 FQGTGA, per germline. This CDR3 has 16 residues.